This is a list of T cell receptor beta chains from one sample in a study of long-term antiretroviral therapy in people with HIV. The method was immunoSEQ multiplex PCR; TCRdb's version includes in-frame clones alone and lacks a portion of them. The data contain about 17,000 clones, approximately 80% of them singletons. Here the sequenced sample was unsorted PBMCs, taken 0.3 years before starting antiretroviral therapy. These receptors came from a man over 45 with HIV. The CDR3 runs from the conserved cysteine through the conserved F or W. D genes are given only for firm matches. Clone size is not always given. Where it is, it says once, few, many or a class for expanded clones.

V gene,clone size,D gene,J gene,CDR3 DNA,CDR3 protein
TRBV6-6,.,.,TRBJ1-5,TGTGCCAGCAGCCTCATTCAGGGGTATAGCAATCAGCCCCAGCATTTT,CASSLIQGYSNQPQHF
TRBV6-5,.,TRBD1,TRBJ2-7,TGTGCCAGCAGTTACCAGGGGGCTGTCTACGAGCAGTACTTC,CASSYQGAVYEQYF
TRBV28,.,.,TRBJ1-1,TGTGCCAGCAGTTTACCCAAACACTCCATGAACACTGAAGCTTTCTTT,CASSLPKHSMNTEAFF
TRBV4-1,.,.,TRBJ1-2,TGCGCCAGCAGCCACTCCGGGAACTATGGCTACACCTTC,CASSHSGNYGYTF
TRBV6-6,.,.,TRBJ2-1,TGTGCCAGCAGTTACTCTCGGGACAGCTGGGGGGATGAGCAGTTCTTC,CASSYSRDSWGDEQFF
TRBV6-1,once,.,TRBJ2-7,TGTGCCATTCGGACAGACGTATCCTACGAGCAGTACTTC,CAIRTDVSYEQYF
TRBV5-1,.,TRBD1,TRBJ1-3,TGCGCCAGCAGCTTTTCGACAGGGGGTTCTGGAAACACCATATATTTT,CASSFSTGGSGNTIYF
TRBV7-2,.,TRBD1,TRBJ2-1,TGTGCCAGCAGCTTAAACCCCCAGGCAATGGGACAGGGCTACAATGAGCAGTTCTTC,CASSLNPQAMGQGYNEQFF
TRBV14,.,.,TRBJ1-4,TGTGCCAGCAGCCCGGACCCTGCAACTAATGAAAAACTGTTTTTT,CASSPDPATNEKLFF
TRBV30,.,.,TRBJ2-3,TGTGCCTGGAGTCGGGGCGCGGGCACCACAGATACGCAGTATTTT,CAWSRGAGTTDTQYF
TRBV27,.,.,TRBJ2-7,TGTGCCAGCAGTTTATCGAGGGGAACCTACGAGCAGTACTTC,CASSLSRGTYEQYF
TRBV2,.,.,TRBJ1-1,TGTGCCAGCAGAGTGATCGCGGCCAGGTTGAACACTGAAGCTTTCTTT,CASRVIAARLNTEAFF
TRBV4-1,.,.,TRBJ1-2,TGCGCCAGCAGCCAAGTCAGCGGACCACGGGATGGCTACACCTTC,CASSQVSGPRDGYTF
TRBV10-2,.,.,TRBJ1-1,TGCGCCAGCAGTGACCCGACAGGCTGGAACACTGAAGCTTTCTTT,CASSDPTGWNTEAFF
TRBV7-9,once,.,TRBJ2-7,TGTGCCAGCAGCTTAGTTCGTACCTGGGAAGCCTACGAGCAGTACTTC,CASSLVRTWEAYEQYF
TRBV2,.,TRBD2,TRBJ2-3,TGTGCCAGCAGCGGTTCTCGGGGGGAGGGCACAGATACGCAGTATTTT,CASSGSRGEGTDTQYF
TRBV7-2,.,.,TRBJ1-4,TGTGCCAGCAGCTTAGCGCAAACAAGGGTAAAACTGTTTTTT,CASSLAQTRVKLFF
TRBV6-1,.,TRBD1,TRBJ2-7,TGTGCCAGCAGTGAAGTCGCAGGGGGAGACGAGCAGTACTTC,CASSEVAGGDEQYF
TRBV6-4,once,.,TRBJ2-1,TGTGCCAGCAGTGACTCGGGGAGAGGGGGGGATTACAATGAGCAGTTCTTC,CASSDSGRGGDYNEQFF
TRBV7-2,.,.,TRBJ1-2,TGTGCCAGCAGCTTAGAGGGCTATGGCTACACCTTC,CASSLEGYGYTF
TRBV9,.,.,TRBJ1-2,TGTGCCAGCAGCAACTCCCTCAGGGAAATGGGGGACTACTATGGCTACACCTTC,CASSNSLREMGDYYGYTF
TRBV7-9,.,.,TRBJ1-2,TGTGCCAGCATCCCCAGTGTTGAGGAGTCTAACTATGGCTACACCTTC,CASIPSVEESNYGYTF
TRBV15,few,.,TRBJ2-1,TGTGCCACCAGCAGAGATGCAGGTGCCTACAATGAGCAGTTCTTC,CATSRDAGAYNEQFF
TRBV2,.,TRBD1,TRBJ1-6,TGTGCCAGCAGGGCGACAGGGACTTATAATTCACCCCTCCACTTT,CASRATGTYNSPLHF
TRBV15,.,.,TRBJ2-6,TGTGCCACCAGCAGAAGGGGGGCTGATGGGGCCAACGTCCTGACTTTC,CATSRRGADGANVLTF
TRBV10-3,.,.,TRBJ2-5,TGTGCCATCAGTGACGTAACTTTGGGCTTGGAGACCCAGTACTTC,CAISDVTLGLETQYF
TRBV6-5,.,.,TRBJ1-3,TGTGCCAGCAGTTATTCGCCCTCTGGAAACACCATATATTTT,CASSYSPSGNTIYF
TRBV5-1,.,.,TRBJ2-2,TGCGCCAGCAGCTTGGGGGGACTGCACACCGGGGAGCTGTTTTTT,CASSLGGLHTGELFF
TRBV6-5,.,.,TRBJ1-2,TGTGCCAGCACTTCCGCAGGGAGCTATGGCTACACCTTC,CASTSAGSYGYTF
TRBV29-1,.,TRBD1,TRBJ2-3,TGCAGCGTTGCTCAGGGGGTCACAGATACGCAGTATTTT,CSVAQGVTDTQYF
TRBV28,once,.,TRBJ1-2,TGTGCCAGCAGGCCGGGCTTTAACTATGGCTACACCTTC,CASRPGFNYGYTF
TRBV4-3,once,TRBD1,TRBJ2-2,TGCGCCAGCAGCCGGCAGGGGGCAAGAAGCACCGGGGAGCTGTTTTTT,CASSRQGARSTGELFF
TRBV11-2,.,.,TRBJ2-7,TGTGCCAGCAGCTTAGCGGGTTCCGAGCAGTACTTC,CASSLAGSEQYF
TRBV7-9,.,.,TRBJ2-1,TGTGCCAGCAGCTTAGAGGGCCAGAGCTCGTTCTTC,CASSLEGQSSFF
TRBV28,.,.,TRBJ1-2,TGTGCCAGCAGCCTAGGTTCAGATAACTATGGCTACACCTTC,CASSLGSDNYGYTF
TRBV5-1,few,.,TRBJ1-5,TGCGCCAGCAGCTTCGACAGCGGTCAGCCCCAGCATTTT,CASSFDSGQPQHF
TRBV6-5,.,TRBD1,TRBJ1-1,TGTGCCAGCAGCAGGACAGGCCGGGGGGGTACTGAAGCTTTCTTT,CASSRTGRGGTEAFF
TRBV6-5,.,.,TRBJ1-3,TGTGCCAGCAGTCTTGGGGGGGCCACTGGAAACACCATATATTTT,CASSLGGATGNTIYF
TRBV19,.,.,TRBJ1-5,TGTGCCAGTAGTATCGGGGAAGGGATGGGCAATCAGCCCCAGCATTTT,CASSIGEGMGNQPQHF
TRBV7-6,once,TRBD1,TRBJ2-7,TGTGCCAGCAGCTTTGCTGGACAGGGCGGATCCCACGAGCAGTACTTC,CASSFAGQGGSHEQYF
TRBV6-5,.,.,TRBJ2-7,TGTGCCACCCAAACAACGGGGATTGTCTCGGACGAGCAGTACTTC,CATQTTGIVSDEQYF
TRBV27,.,TRBD2,TRBJ2-1,TGTGCCAGCAGCCCCGGGACTAAATCTTACAATGAGCAGTTCTTC,CASSPGTKSYNEQFF
TRBV5-6,.,TRBD2,TRBJ2-3,TGTGCCAGCAGCCAAAGACTAGCGGCCACAGATACGCAGTATTTT,CASSQRLAATDTQYF
TRBV2,.,.,TRBJ2-1,TGTGCCAGCAGTCCCTTCCCTAGCGAACACTCCTACAATGAGCAGTTCTTC,CASSPFPSEHSYNEQFF
TRBV28,.,.,TRBJ1-5,TGTGCCAGCAGTTTGTCCGGGACCAGGCCTAGCAATCAGCCCCAGCATTTT,CASSLSGTRPSNQPQHF
TRBV7-9,.,TRBD1,TRBJ2-2,TGTGCCAGCAGCACCAACAGGGACAGGAACACCGGGGAGCTGTTTTTT,CASSTNRDRNTGELFF
TRBV9,.,TRBD2,TRBJ2-7,TGTGCCAGCAGCGCACTCTCGGGGGGGGTCACAAAACCATACGAGCAGTACTTC,CASSALSGGVTKPYEQYF
TRBV5-4,.,TRBD2,TRBJ2-3,TGTGCCAGCAGCGATTCGAAGCGGGAGCAAGGCACAGATACGCAGTATTTT,CASSDSKREQGTDTQYF
TRBV6-1,.,TRBD2,TRBJ2-3,TGTGCCAGCACCGAACTAGCGGGGAGCACAGATACGCAGTATTTT,CASTELAGSTDTQYF
TRBV27,.,.,TRBJ2-7,TGTGCCAGCAGTCTAGACAGTTCCTACGAGCAGTACTTC,CASSLDSSYEQYF
TRBV6-5,.,.,TRBJ2-7,TGTGCCAGCAGTTACTCGACAGGAGCCTCCTACGAGCAGTACTTC,CASSYSTGASYEQYF
TRBV13,.,.,TRBJ1-1,TGTGCCAGCAGACTCGGGAACACTGAAGCTTTCTTT,CASRLGNTEAFF
TRBV19,.,TRBD2,TRBJ2-7,TGTGCCTCCACTAGCGGGACAGACGAGCAGTACTTC,CASTSGTDEQYF